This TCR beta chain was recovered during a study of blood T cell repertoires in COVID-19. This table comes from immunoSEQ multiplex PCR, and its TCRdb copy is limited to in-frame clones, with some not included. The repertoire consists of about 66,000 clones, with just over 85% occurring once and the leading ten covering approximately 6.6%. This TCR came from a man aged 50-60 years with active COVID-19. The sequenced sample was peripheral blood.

The CDR3 bases are TGTGCCACCAGCACAGGGAGGGTCGCTAACTATGGCTACACCTTC. Its protein is CATSTGRVANYGYTF. This rearrangement joins TRBV15 to TRBJ1-2, with D possibly matching TRBD1 (5 bases). Germline CDR1 LNHNV, CDR2 YYDKDF (reference sequence). The V end was cut by 4 bases, the J end by 0 bases, with 12 bases between. This CDR3 comprises 15 residues.